This T cell receptor (beta chain) originates from a study of T cells in Graves' hyperthyroidism and ophthalmopathy. This clonotype was detected ten times or more. Its antigen is undetermined. Findings and limits, study-wide: Most expanded thyroid clonotypes above 0.001 recurred in blood. Stable hyperthyroidism was told apart from ophthalmopathy by a model built on 13 V-J features. Median prediction lead before ophthalmopathy onset was about 6.5 months with the model.

Germline CDR1 reads DFQATT; CDR2 reads SNEGSKA (reference sequence). Trimming took 4 bases from V and 5 from J; bases not matched to a gene: 8. This CDR3 contains 14 residues. The PBMCs were sourced from fresh peripheral blood (more than 8.5 ml). The CDR3 regions of TCR beta were amplified from RNA transcripts. HTBI primers were used for first-round RT-PCR of the TCR CDR3. TCRdb reanalysed the multiplex PCR reads using MiXCR and keeps one entry per CDR3 protein. The sample shows under 400,000 distinct CDR3 sequences, approximately 14% of them seen only once. The sequencing input was blood. This sequence originates from a woman in her sixties or seventies with Graves' hyperthyroidism. This chain connects TRBV20-1 to TRBJ2-5; TRBD2 matches at 9 bases. Written as DNA, the CDR3 is TGCAGTGCTATACTTAGCGGGAGCGGGGAGACCCAGTACTTC. This encodes CSAILSGSGETQYF.